The 4 T cell receptor beta chains given below trace back to one sample, sequenced in a study of patients and donors after allogeneic stem cell transplantation. TCRdb re-derived calls from the RT-PCR reads in MiXCR, one entry per CDR3 protein. The repertoire holds some 960,000 distinct CDR3 sequences, with roughly 17% as singletons. Sequenced material: blood, either unsorted or a sorted T cell fraction (not recorded which). Every receptor here comes from a human donor who was either an allogeneic HSCT recipient or a stem cell or donor lymphocyte infusion donor (not recorded which). It is not recorded whose cells these are; they may come from a transplant donor.

This clonotype has a handful of counts. This rearrangement joins TRBV12-3 or TRBV12-4 to TRBJ1-1, with unresolved D. With 1 base removed from V and 4 bases from J, the gap between germline ends came to 7 bases. The CDR3 sequence is 13 residues long. For the CDR3, the DNA is TGTGCCAGCAGTTTAGTGGAACGCACTGAAGCTTTCTTT. Translated: CASSLVERTEAFF.

This clonotype was seen only a few times. This rearrangement joins TRBV12-3 or TRBV12-4 to TRBJ1-3; D call uncertain. V lost 4 bases and J 0 bases, leaving 13 bases between the germline ends. The length of the CDR3 is 16 residues. The CDR3 loop is CASSYAVTNSGNTIYF. The CDR3 coding sequence is TGTGCCAGCAGTTATGCAGTCACTAACTCTGGAAACACCATATATTTT.

This clonotype turned up a few times. The chain links TRBV12-3 or TRBV12-4 to TRBJ1-5; D ambiguous. This CDR3 contains 15 residues. The germline V and J ends were trimmed by 7 bases and 2 bases, with 15 bases remaining between them. CDR3 loop: CASTLLSRGNQPQHF. CDR3 nucleotides: TGTGCCAGCACTCTCTTATCCCGGGGCAATCAGCCCCAGCATTTT.

V gene TRBV6-5 combines with J gene TRBJ2-7, with D possibly TRBD1 on 5 matching bases. Per germline, CDR1 MNHEY and CDR2 SVGAGI. V was pared by 5 bases and J by 4 bases, with 12 bases between. The CDR3 has 13 residues. The CDR3 DNA reads as TGTGCCAGCAGTCACTACGACAGTTACGAGCAGTACTTC. Its translation is CASSHYDSYEQYF.